The 5 T cell receptor beta chains below were found in one sample sequenced in a study of T cells in Graves' hyperthyroidism and ophthalmopathy. Authors of the study amplified TCR beta CDR3 regions from RNA transcripts. During a first-round RT-PCR of the TCR CDR3, the HTBI primer set was used. A single record per CDR3 protein comes from TCRdb applying MiXCR to the multiplex PCR reads. The table has a few hundred thousand distinct CDR3 sequences, more than 11% seen once. The source material was blood. The receptors were sampled from a woman younger than 45 with Graves' hyperthyroidism that later progressed to Graves' ophthalmopathy.

Comment on this clonotype: With a much larger clone just one base away, this may be a read error. The rearrangement uses TRBV6-2 or TRBV6-3 and TRBJ2-1, with a tentative D call TRBD2 (5 bases). The CDR3 runs 15 residues. Looked up from germline, CDR1 is MNHEY and CDR2 is SVGEGT. CDR3 sequence reads: CASNYSTIQLGEQFF. In nucleotides, the CDR3 is TGTGCCAGCAATTACTCGACTATACAGCTCGGTGAGCAGTTCTTC.

This clonotype was observed at least ten times. This chain connects TRBV7-2 to TRBJ1-4; D is perhaps TRBD1 (6 bases). Trimming removed 1 base from V and 7 bases from J, with 19 bases in between. The CDR3 is 17 residues long. CDR1 is SGHTA, CDR2 FQGNSA, per germline. This CDR3 is CASSLGSWGAESEKLFF. CDR3 nucleotides: TGTGCCAGCAGCTTAGGGTCTTGGGGGGCCGAGAGTGAAAAACTGTTTTTT.

This clonotype was counted at least ten times. The chain has TRBV28 and TRBJ2-1; either TRBD1 or TRBD2 may fit D (5 bases each). Germline CDR1 reads MDHEN; CDR2 reads SYDVKM. The length of the CDR3 is 13 residues. V was pared by 6 bases and J by 7 bases, with 13 bases between. CDR3 bases: TGTGCCAGCAGCCGACCCGAGGGGAATGAGCAGTTCTTC. Amino acid sequence: CASSRPEGNEQFF.

Notes on this clonotype: A much larger clone lies one base from this, so it may be a read error. The chain combines TRBV6-5 with TRBJ2-7; 9 bases line up with TRBD2. The CDR3 extends over 16 amino acids. Trimming removed 0 bases from V and 0 bases from J; junction bases left unmatched: 3. Germline CDR1 is MNHEY and CDR2 is SVGAGI. CDR3 sequence reads: CASSYSPSGNSYEQYF. CDR3 bases: TGTGCCAGCAGTTACTCGCCTAGCGGGAACTCCTACGAGCAGTACTTC.

This clonotype has at least ten counts. V usage is TRBV7-3 and J usage is TRBJ2-1, with D uncertain. The CDR3 is made up of 13 amino acids. Trimming left V 2 bases short and J 7 bases short, with 9 bases between. CDR1 and CDR2 from the germline V gene are SGHTA and FQGTGA. The CDR3 DNA is TGTGCCAGCAGCTTAGGGTCACTAAATGAGCAGTTCTTC. Its protein product is CASSLGSLNEQFF.